This T cell receptor beta chain was sequenced for a study of shared clonotypes between healthy human individuals. Background on the study: There were three CD4 naive, three CD4 memory, two CD8 naive and one CD8 memory plates per donor.

CDR1 and CDR2 from the germline V gene are SEHNR and FQNEAQ (reference sequence). With 7 bases clipped from V and 6 bases from J, the junction kept 18 bases outside the gene matches. This CDR3 spans 16 amino acids. Method: immunoSEQ multiplex PCR; TCRdb's copy keeps in-frame clones and lacks some. The data contain fewer than 700,000 clones, 90% to 95% of them seen just once; the ten biggest clones take up about 0.11%. As defined, naive CD8 cells were CD45RO-negative and positively selected for CCR7, with terminally differentiated effector memory CD45RA+ cells excluded. This chain links TRBV7-9 with TRBJ2-7, with TRBD1 matching over 7 bases. This receptor was identified in a woman aged 25 to 45 in good health. Sequenced sample: naive CD8+ T cells sorted from blood. CDR3 loop: CASTSGTEILSAEQYF. The CDR3 DNA is TGTGCCAGCACCTCCGGGACAGAAATACTTTCCGCCGAGCAGTACTTC.